Below are 24 T cell receptor beta chains sequenced from a single sample in a study of Siglec-9 on CD8 T cells in melanoma. The repertoire was sequenced with immunoSEQ multiplex PCR; TCRdb's copy has only in-frame clones and lacks some. The sample contains around 30,000 clones, approximately 80% of which appear only once. The sample taken for sequencing was Siglec-9- CD8+ T cells sorted from blood. The receptor source for this set is a human donor in good health.

This clone was picked up one time. V is TRBV21-1 and J is TRBJ2-1; the table gives TRBD1 as D, unverified against the DNA. TRBV21-1 is a documented pseudogene. The CDR3 contains 18 residues. The CDR3 loop reads CASSKVSRQGMGYNEQFF. As DNA, the CDR3 is TGTGCCAGCAGCAAAGTAAGCCGACAGGGTATGGGTTACAATGAGCAGTTCTTC.

The chain combines TRBV7-9 with TRBJ2-7; D perhaps matches TRBD1 (6 bases). Deletions cut 5 bases from V and 0 bases from J, with 14 bases between. CDR1 is SEHNR and CDR2 is FQNEAQ in the germline V gene (reference sequence). The CDR3 contains 15 residues. The CDR3 loop reads CASSPSTGRSYEQYF. For the CDR3, the DNA is TGTGCCAGCAGCCCATCGACAGGCCGCTCCTACGAGCAGTACTTC.

This clone has just a few counts. The rearrangement joins TRBV30 to TRBJ1-1, with D hard to call. Germline values: CDR1 GTSNPN, CDR2 SVGIG (reference sequence). V dropped 2 bases and J dropped 4 bases, with 14 bases sitting between them. The CDR3 length is 14 residues. The CDR3 loop reads CAWSSWDTTTEAFF. CDR3 bases: TGTGCCTGGAGTAGTTGGGATACGACCACTGAAGCTTTCTTT.

The V gene is TRBV5-5, the J gene TRBJ1-2; D perhaps matches TRBD1 (6 bases). Trimming removed 0 bases from V and 5 bases from J, with 11 bases in between. This CDR3 spans 14 amino acids. Germline V gene lookup returns CDR1 SGHKS and CDR2 YYEKEE (reference sequence). CDR3 bases: TGTGCCAGCAGCTTGGCAGGGGAAGTTTATGGCTACACCTTC. Its protein is CASSLAGEVYGYTF.

This clone was observed once. A junction boundary mismatches the germline segment, possibly from a read error. The chain links TRBV7-7 to TRBJ2-2; the D gene could be TRBD1 or TRBD2 (5 bases each). The V gene's germline CDR1 is SSHAT and CDR2 FNYEAQ (reference sequence). The CDR3 consists of 14 residues. The CDR3 loop reads CASSSAWGSGELFF. CDR3 nucleotide sequence: TGTGCTAGCAGTTCCGCCTGGGGGTCCGGGGAGCTGTTTTTT.

This chain links TRBV9 with TRBJ1-2; perhaps TRBD1 as D (6 bases). The ends were cut back, 3 bases at V and 8 bases at J, with 23 bases in the middle. The CDR3 covers 16 residues. The germline V gene has CDR1 SGDLS and CDR2 YYNGEE. CDR3 nucleotide sequence: TGTGCCAGCAGCGGACGGACAGCGGTATTTACAGAGGGCTACACCTTC. Translation gives CASSGRTAVFTEGYTF.

The CDR3 DNA reads TGTGCCAGCAGCGTCCCTGGGGCAAATTGGAATGAGCAGTTCTTC. Translating it yields CASSVPGANWNEQFF. This sequence joins TRBV9 and TRBJ2-1, with D possibly TRBD1 on 5 matching bases. The ends were cut back, 2 bases at V and 7 bases at J, with 16 bases in the middle. Germline CDR1 SGDLS, CDR2 YYNGEE. The CDR3 extends over 15 amino acids.

This chain joins TRBV6-4 and TRBJ2-7, with D perhaps matching TRBD2 (6 bases). This CDR3 has 16 residues. CDR1 and CDR2 (germline): MRHNA, SNTAGT. V was cut by 2 bases and J by 5 bases, with 19 bases left in between. The CDR3 loop reads CASSDPRWRDLNEQYV. Written as DNA, the CDR3 is TGTGCCAGCAGTGACCCCCGTTGGCGGGACCTAAACGAGCAGTACGTC.

V and J are TRBV10-3 and TRBJ1-5; TRBD1 matches at 9 bases. Germline CDR1 is ENHRY and CDR2 is SYGVKD. The CDR3 has 17 amino acids. V gave up 6 bases and J gave up 2 bases; unmatched junction bases: 11. CDR3: CAISGTGSYIGNQPQHF. The CDR3 DNA follows: TGTGCCATCAGCGGGACAGGGTCCTATATTGGCAATCAGCCCCAGCATTTT.

The chain joins TRBV2 to TRBJ1-3, with TRBD1 as a possible D gene (6 bases). Germline V CDR1 and CDR2: SNHLY, FYNNEI. The CDR3 is made up of 15 amino acids. Trimming took 5 bases from V and 4 from J, leaving 15 bases between them. CDR3 in amino acids: CASSWEPGQGNTIYF. The DNA for the CDR3 is TGTGCCAGCAGTTGGGAACCGGGACAAGGAAACACCATATATTTT.

The chain carries TRBV6-5 and TRBJ1-2; D is unclear. This CDR3 is built from 15 residues. The germline gives CDR1 MNHEY, CDR2 SVGAGI. V gave up 8 bases and J gave up 6 bases, with 22 bases separating them. The DNA of the CDR3 is TGTGCCAGCCAGGACGAGGGTTTGTTATCGGATGGCTACACCTTC. Translation: CASQDEGLLSDGYTF.

The chain employs TRBV7-2 and TRBJ1-1; D may be TRBD1 (6 bases). V shed 6 bases and J shed 1 base, with 12 bases lying between them. Looked up from germline, CDR1 is SGHTA and CDR2 is FQGNSA. This CDR3 is 14 amino acids long. DNA of the CDR3: TGTGCCAGCAGGTTATGGGGACAGAACACTGAAGCTTTCTTT. Translation gives CASRLWGQNTEAFF. The entire variable domain, with the rest obtained from reference TRBV7-2 and TRBJ1-1, is as follows: GAGVSQSPSNKVTEKGKDVELRCDPISGHTALYWYRQSLGQGLEFLIYFQGNSAPDKSGLPSDRFSAERTGGSVSTLTIQRTQQEDSAVYLCASRLWGQNTEAFFGQGTRLTVV.

The chain links TRBV19 to TRBJ1-1; 8 bases fit TRBD1. V was pared by 5 bases and J by 7 bases, with 6 bases of the junction left unmatched. The CDR3 is 13 residues long. Germline lookup yields CDR1 LNHDA and CDR2 SQIVND (reference sequence). CDR3 residues: CASSVGTGGEAFF. The CDR3 DNA reads as TGTGCCAGTAGTGTTGGGACAGGAGGTGAAGCTTTCTTT.

The chain is built from TRBV4-2 and TRBJ1-1, with unresolved D. This CDR3 contains 15 residues. Between the trimmed V and J ends, which lost 0 bases and 6 bases, there was a span of 14 bases. Germline loops: CDR1 LGHNA, CDR2 YNFKEQ. The CDR3: CASSQEGPTRAEAFF. The CDR3 DNA reads TGTGCCAGCAGCCAAGAAGGTCCCACAAGGGCTGAAGCTTTCTTT.

The chain uses TRBV19 and TRBJ2-7; 7 bases align to TRBD1. CDR1 and CDR2 from the germline V gene are LNHDA and SQIVND (reference sequence). The CDR3 has 14 residues. J lost 1 base, V lost 9 bases, and 9 bases had no gene match. The CDR3 DNA is TGTGCCAGGATCACAGGGGAAGAGTCCTACGAGCAGTACGTC. Translated: CARITGEESYEQYV.

The J gene is TRBJ1-2, the V gene TRBV6-1; D ambiguous. Germline V gives CDR1 MNHNS, CDR2 SASEGT. V lost 10 bases and J 4 bases, leaving 19 bases between the germline ends. The CDR3 loop spans 14 amino acids. The CDR3 sequence is CATRNHQVGYGYTF. In DNA form, the CDR3 reads TGTGCCACCCGTAATCACCAAGTGGGCTATGGCTACACCTTC.

Here the CDR3 DNA reads TGTGCCAGCAGCCACCCCCCCGGGAGGTCTAACTATGGCTACACCTTC. Protein sequence: CASSHPPGRSNYGYTF. The chain links TRBV28 to TRBJ1-2; D is unclear. The ends were cut back, 6 bases at V and 0 bases at J, with 17 bases in the middle. CDR3 size: 16 residues. The germline V gene has CDR1 MDHEN and CDR2 SYDVKM.

The chain couples TRBV21-1 to TRBJ2-7; TRBD1 was called by the table and not checked on the DNA. TRBV21-1 is a pseudogene. The CDR3 sequence is 13 residues long. CDR3 in amino acids: CASSEQGSYEQYV. The CDR3 DNA is TGTGCCAGCAGCGAACAGGGTTCCTACGAGCAGTACGTC.

The rearrangement joins TRBV5-4 to TRBJ1-3; 8 bases map to TRBD1. In germline, CDR1 is SGHNT, CDR2 YYREEE (reference sequence). Germline trimming cut 4 bases from V and 0 bases from J; bases unmatched to any gene: 3. CDR3 length equals 15 residues. This CDR3 reads CASSPGTGSGNTIYF. In nucleotides, the CDR3 is TGTGCCAGCAGCCCCGGGACAGGCTCTGGAAACACCATATATTTT.

This sequence joins TRBV5-4 and TRBJ1-2; TRBD1 is a possible D gene (6 bases). V was trimmed by 2 bases and J by 3 bases, leaving 11 bases between them. This CDR3 region has 14 residues. Germline CDR1 is SGHNT and CDR2 is YYREEE (reference sequence). CDR3 residues: CASSLRGLDYGYTF. The CDR3 coding sequence is TGTGCCAGCAGCTTAAGGGGGTTGGACTATGGCTACACCTTC.

The J gene is TRBJ2-2, the V gene TRBV2, with unresolved D. The CDR3 covers 15 residues. Trimming stripped 1 base from V and 7 bases from J, with 13 bases between. Germline V gene sequence: CDR1 SNHLY, CDR2 FYNNEI. This CDR3 reads CASSEGSYNRGELFF. DNA of the CDR3: TGTGCCAGCAGTGAAGGATCCTACAACCGCGGGGAGCTGTTTTTT.

J is TRBJ2-7 and V is TRBV7-2, with D unclear. Trimming removed 5 bases from V and 0 bases from J, with 8 bases in between. The CDR3 contains 13 residues. Germline CDR1 reads SGHTA; CDR2 reads FQGNSA. The CDR3 bases are TGTGCCAGCAGCCCCGCTGGCTCCTACGAGCAGTACGTC. Its protein is CASSPAGSYEQYV.

The V call is TRBV6-5, the J call TRBJ2-7; D gene ambiguous. The CDR3 sequence is 11 residues long. The V gene's germline CDR1 is MNHEY and CDR2 SVGAGI. V lost 2 bases to trimming and J lost 6 bases, with 5 bases between them. DNA for the CDR3: TGTGCCAGCAGTTACGGACGCGAGCAGTACTTC. Protein: CASSYGREQYF.

J is TRBJ2-1 and V is TRBV7-9, with 11 bases that match TRBD2. Trimming at V came to 4 bases and at J to 5 bases, leaving 7 bases not matched to a gene. The CDR3 consists of 16 residues. CDR1 is SEHNR, CDR2 FQNEAQ, per germline (reference sequence). CDR3 loop: CASSSKGTSGNNEQFF. CDR3 nucleotide sequence: TGTGCCAGCAGCTCTAAAGGGACTAGCGGTAACAATGAGCAGTTCTTC.